The source of this TCR beta chain is a study of early T cells in non-severe SARS-CoV-2 infection. The J segment lost 4 bases and the V segment lost 7 bases, leaving 10 bases of the junction unmatched. The CDR3 sequence is 15 residues long. TCRdb reprocessed the 5' RACE reads via MiXCR and lists one record per CDR3 protein. The sample carries 55,000 to 65,000 distinct CDR3 sequences, more than 8.5% recorded once. The table lists this clonotype with a few counts. The J gene is TRBJ1-3, the V gene TRBV12-3 or TRBV12-4; 7 nucleotides line up with TRBD1. Specimen: whole blood. The receptor comes from an adult who was a healthcare worker with PCR-confirmed SARS-CoV-2 infection or an uninfected control (not recorded which). The CDR3 DNA is TGTGCCAGCAAGCAAGGAGGGGGCGCGGGAAACACCATATATTTT. Amino acid sequence: CASKQGGGAGNTIYF.